This T cell receptor beta chain is drawn from a study of cytomegalovirus exposure and HLA in healthy donors. Overall study: As released early, the data held 85 million to 95 million unique TCRs from HLA-typed donors. The study, taken as a whole, reports: A later analysis appeared to link common viral pathogens to several of the most significant clusters. According to reports, the classifier identified cytomegalovirus status with high specificity and sensitivity.

As regards this clone: The antigen is undetermined.

Primers for the PCR totalled 60 Vbeta and 13 Jbeta. In the original workflow: The authors later counted about 80 million unique TCR beta chains, 9 million to 14 million of them shared. Sequencing was performed with immunoSEQ multiplex PCR; in TCRdb, only in-frame clones are kept and a portion is missing. D and trimming come from the DNA, and the V and J calls and clone size come from that table. The sample shows about 200,000 clones, roughly 80% of them seen only once. The germline CDR1 and CDR2 sequences are WNHNN and SYGVQD (reference sequence). Trimming removed 2 bases from V and 7 bases from J, with 13 bases in between. There are 14 residues in the CDR3.

Sequencing input: PBMCs. The V and J genes are TRBV10-1 and TRBJ2-3; possibly TRBD2 for D (5 bases). The clonotype was recovered from a man aged 30-40 years in good health and CMV-seronegative. The CDR3 sequence is CASSENQRGHTQYF. DNA of the CDR3: TGCGCCAGCAGTGAGAACCAGCGAGGGCATACGCAGTATTTT.